These T cell receptor beta chains were read from a single sample in a study of cytomegalovirus exposure and HLA in healthy donors. Profiled with immunoSEQ multiplex PCR; TCRdb holds only in-frame clones, not every one. The table has around 140,000 clones, 77% seen once. Material: PBMCs. Every receptor here comes from a male donor in good health and CMV-seronegative. Each CDR3 is given with its conserved first and last residue. Fields, in order: D gene, V gene, CDR3 length, J gene, CDR3 protein, CDR3 DNA. A D gene is named only where the DNA matches it firmly.

.	TRBV11-2	13	TRBJ1-5	CASSLGEAQPQHF	TGTGCCAGCAGCTTAGGGGAGGCTCAGCCCCAGCATTTT
.	TRBV5-4	12	TRBJ2-7	CASSLVLSEQYF	TGTGCCAGCAGCTTGGTGCTATCCGAGCAGTACTTC
.	TRBV4-3	17	TRBJ1-4	CASSQIQGLATNEKLFF	TGCGCCAGCAGCCAGATACAGGGTTTAGCAACTAATGAAAAACTGTTTTTT
.	TRBV7-3	14	TRBJ2-7	CASSPGLSSYEQYF	TGTGCCAGCAGCCCCGGACTGTCCTCCTACGAGCAGTACTTC
TRBD1	TRBV5-1	15	TRBJ1-2	CASSLEWTGGYGYTF	TGCGCCAGCAGCTTGGAGTGGACAGGGGGTTATGGCTACACCTTC
TRBD1	TRBV6-5	15	TRBJ1-6	CASSRDSSYNSPLHF	TGTGCCAGCAGCCGGGACAGCTCCTATAATTCACCCCTCCACTTT
.	TRBV2	13	TRBJ2-7	CASTRTRAYEQYF	TGTGCCAGCACGCGTACGAGAGCCTACGAGCAGTACTTC
TRBD1	TRBV4-2	14	TRBJ1-1	CASSHPDRGTEAFF	TGTGCCAGCAGCCACCCCGACAGGGGCACTGAAGCTTTCTTT
.	TRBV9	16	TRBJ1-6	CASSGQPALGNSPLHF	TGTGCCAGCAGCGGACAGCCCGCTTTAGGTAATTCACCCCTCCACTTT
.	TRBV19	16	TRBJ2-5	CASSRDGHPPKETQYF	TGTGCCAGTAGTAGGGATGGACACCCCCCGAAGGAGACCCAGTACTTC
TRBD1	TRBV29-1	13	TRBJ1-1	CSVGDRVNTEAFF	TGCAGCGTTGGCGACAGGGTGAACACTGAAGCTTTCTTT